The source of this T cell receptor beta chain is a study of T cell changes during pregnancy in multiple sclerosis. Data came from immunoSEQ multiplex PCR; TCRdb stores just in-frame clones and leaves some out. Here the sample spans about 44,000 clones, around 90% being singletons. The table lists this clone with a count of one. Germline V gene sequence: CDR1 KGHSH, CDR2 LQKENI. The CDR3 covers 15 residues. V gave up 1 base and J gave up 7 bases, with 13 bases separating them. The chain carries TRBV18 and TRBJ1-4; maybe TRBD1 (5 bases). This specimen was CD4+ T cells from peripheral blood mononuclear cells, taken before pregnancy. The sequence came from a female donor with multiple sclerosis, enrolled in a pregnancy study. CDR3 bases: TGTGCCAGCTCACCACAAGGGCAGGGTGGTGAAAAACTGTTTTTT. It encodes CASSPQGQGGEKLFF. The full variable domain, in which reference TRBV18 and TRBJ1-4 provide the parts outside the CDR3, is NAGVMQNPRHLVRRRGQEARLRCSPMKGHSHVYWYRQLPEEGLKFMVYLQKENIIDESGMPKERFSAEFPKEGPSILRIQQVVRGDSAAYFCASSPQGQGGEKLFFGSGTQLSVL.